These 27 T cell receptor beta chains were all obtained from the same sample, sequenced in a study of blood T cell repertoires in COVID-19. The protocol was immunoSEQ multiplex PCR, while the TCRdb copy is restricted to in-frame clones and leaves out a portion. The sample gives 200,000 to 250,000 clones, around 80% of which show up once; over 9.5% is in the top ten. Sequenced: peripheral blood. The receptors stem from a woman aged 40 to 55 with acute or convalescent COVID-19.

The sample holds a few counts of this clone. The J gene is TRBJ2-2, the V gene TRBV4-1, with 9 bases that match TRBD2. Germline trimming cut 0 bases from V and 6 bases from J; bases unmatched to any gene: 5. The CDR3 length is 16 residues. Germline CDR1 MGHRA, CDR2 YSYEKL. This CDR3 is CASSQESPSGAGELFF. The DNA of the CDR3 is TGCGCCAGCAGCCAAGAGTCGCCTAGCGGGGCCGGGGAGCTGTTTTTT.

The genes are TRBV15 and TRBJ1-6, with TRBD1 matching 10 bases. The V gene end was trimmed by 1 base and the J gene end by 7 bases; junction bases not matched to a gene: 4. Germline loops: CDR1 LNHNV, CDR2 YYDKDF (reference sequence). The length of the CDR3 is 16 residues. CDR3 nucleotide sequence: TGTGCCACCAGCAGAGCTCGGACAGGGGGAAATTCACCCCTCCACTTT. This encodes CATSRARTGGNSPLHF.

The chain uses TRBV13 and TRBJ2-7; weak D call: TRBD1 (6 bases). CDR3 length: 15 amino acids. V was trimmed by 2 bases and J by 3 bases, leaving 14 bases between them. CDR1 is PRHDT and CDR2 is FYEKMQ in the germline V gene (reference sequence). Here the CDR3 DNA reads TGTGCCAGCAGCTTAAGAGGAACAGGGTTCTACGAGCAGTACTTC. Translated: CASSLRGTGFYEQYF.

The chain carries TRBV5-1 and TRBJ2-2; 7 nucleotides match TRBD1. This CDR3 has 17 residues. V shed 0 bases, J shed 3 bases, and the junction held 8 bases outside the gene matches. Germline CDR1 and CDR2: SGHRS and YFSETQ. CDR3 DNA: TGCGCCAGCAGCTTGGCCGGAGCACAGGGGTACACCGGGGAGCTGTTTTTT. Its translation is CASSLAGAQGYTGELFF.

DNA for the CDR3: TGTGCCAGCAGCTTGGTTCGAGCCAATGAGCAGTTCTTC. Translation: CASSLVRANEQFF. The chain employs TRBV5-6 and TRBJ2-1; no firm D call. This CDR3 spans 13 amino acids. Germline V gives CDR1 SGHDT, CDR2 YYEEEE. Trimming stripped 0 bases from V and 6 bases from J, with 7 bases between.

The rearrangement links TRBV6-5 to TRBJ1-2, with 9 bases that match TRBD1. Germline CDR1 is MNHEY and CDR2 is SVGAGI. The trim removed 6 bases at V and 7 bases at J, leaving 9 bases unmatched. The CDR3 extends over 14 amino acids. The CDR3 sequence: CASRHRQGDGGYTF. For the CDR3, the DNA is TGTGCCAGCAGGCATCGACAGGGGGACGGTGGCTACACCTTC.

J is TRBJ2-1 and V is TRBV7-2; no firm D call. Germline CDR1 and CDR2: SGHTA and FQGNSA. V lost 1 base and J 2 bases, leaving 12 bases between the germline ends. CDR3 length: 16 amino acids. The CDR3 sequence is CASSLVGSRTYNEQFF. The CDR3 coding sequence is TGTGCCAGCAGCTTAGTTGGTAGCCGAACCTACAATGAGCAGTTCTTC. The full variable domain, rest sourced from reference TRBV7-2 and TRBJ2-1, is GAGVSQSPSNKVTEKGKDVELRCDPISGHTALYWYRQSLGQGLEFLIYFQGNSAPDKSGLPSDRFSAERTGGSVSTLTIQRTQQEDSAVYLCASSLVGSRTYNEQFFGPGTRLTVL.

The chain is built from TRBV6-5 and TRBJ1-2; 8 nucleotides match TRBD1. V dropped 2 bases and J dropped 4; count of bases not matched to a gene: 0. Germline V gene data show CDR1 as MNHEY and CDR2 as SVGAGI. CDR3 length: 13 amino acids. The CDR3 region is CASSYTGGYGYTF. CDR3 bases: TGTGCCAGCAGTTACACAGGGGGCTATGGCTACACCTTC.

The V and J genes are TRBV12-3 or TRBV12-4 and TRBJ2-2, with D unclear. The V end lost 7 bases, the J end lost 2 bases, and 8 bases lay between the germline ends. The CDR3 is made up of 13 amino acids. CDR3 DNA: TGTGCCAGCAAATTCCCTAACACCGGGGAGCTGTTTTTT. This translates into CASKFPNTGELFF.

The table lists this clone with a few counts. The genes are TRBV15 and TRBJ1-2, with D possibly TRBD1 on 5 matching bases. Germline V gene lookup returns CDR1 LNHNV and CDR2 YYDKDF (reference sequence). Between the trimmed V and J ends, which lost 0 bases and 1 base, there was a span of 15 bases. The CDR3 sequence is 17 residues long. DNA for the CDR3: TGTGCCACCAGCAGAGAGCCCCGCTCGACAGTTAACTATGGCTACACCTTC. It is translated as CATSREPRSTVNYGYTF.

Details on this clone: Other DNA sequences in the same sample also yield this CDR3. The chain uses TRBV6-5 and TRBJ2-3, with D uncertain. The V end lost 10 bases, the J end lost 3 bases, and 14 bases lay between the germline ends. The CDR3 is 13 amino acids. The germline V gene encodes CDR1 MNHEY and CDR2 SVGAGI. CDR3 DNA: TGTGCCATCCAGAGCAGCGAAACAGATACGCAGTATTTT. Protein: CAIQSSETDTQYF.

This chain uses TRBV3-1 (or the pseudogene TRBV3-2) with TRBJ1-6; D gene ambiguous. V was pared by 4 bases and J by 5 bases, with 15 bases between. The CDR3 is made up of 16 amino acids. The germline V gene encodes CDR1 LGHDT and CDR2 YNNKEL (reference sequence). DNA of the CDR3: TGTGCCAGCAGCCCTGGAGGGATGGGAGATAATTCACCCCTCCACTTT. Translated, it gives CASSPGGMGDNSPLHF.

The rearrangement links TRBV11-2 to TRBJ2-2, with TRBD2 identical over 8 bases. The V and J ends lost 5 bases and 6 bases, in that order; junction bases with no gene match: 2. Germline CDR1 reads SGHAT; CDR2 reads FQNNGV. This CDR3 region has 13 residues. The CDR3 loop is CASSPRGAGELFF. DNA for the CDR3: TGTGCCAGCAGCCCGCGGGGGGCCGGGGAGCTGTTTTTT.

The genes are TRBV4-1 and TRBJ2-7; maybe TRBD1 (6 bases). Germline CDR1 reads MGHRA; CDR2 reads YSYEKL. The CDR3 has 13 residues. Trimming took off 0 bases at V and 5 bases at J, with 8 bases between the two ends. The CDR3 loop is CASSQERGNEQYF. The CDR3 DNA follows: TGCGCCAGCAGCCAAGAGAGGGGGAACGAGCAGTACTTC.

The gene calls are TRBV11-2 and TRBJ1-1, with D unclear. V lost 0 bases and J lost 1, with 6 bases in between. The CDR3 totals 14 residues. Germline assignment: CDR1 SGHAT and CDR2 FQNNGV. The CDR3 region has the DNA TGTGCCAGCAGCTTAGATTTCAGGAACACTGAAGCTTTCTTT. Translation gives CASSLDFRNTEAFF.

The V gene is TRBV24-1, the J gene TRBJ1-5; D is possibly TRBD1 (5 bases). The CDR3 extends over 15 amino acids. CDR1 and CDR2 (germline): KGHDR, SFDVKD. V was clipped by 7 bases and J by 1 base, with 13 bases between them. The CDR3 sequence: CATRGAGGSNQPQHF. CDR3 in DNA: TGTGCCACCAGAGGGGCAGGTGGGAGCAATCAGCCCCAGCATTTT.

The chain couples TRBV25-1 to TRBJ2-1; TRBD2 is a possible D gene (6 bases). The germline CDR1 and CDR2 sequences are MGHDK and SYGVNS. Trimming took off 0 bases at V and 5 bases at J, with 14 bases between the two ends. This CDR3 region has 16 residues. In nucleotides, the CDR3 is TGTGCCAGCAGTGAATATAGTAGCGGAGGGGACAATGAGCAGTTCTTC. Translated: CASSEYSSGGDNEQFF. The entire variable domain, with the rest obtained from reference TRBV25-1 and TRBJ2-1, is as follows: EADIYQTPRYLVIGTGKKITLECSQTMGHDKMYWYQQDPGMELHLIHYSYGVNSTEKGDLSSESTVSRIRTEHFPLTLESARPSHTSQYLCASSEYSSGGDNEQFFGPGTRLTVL.

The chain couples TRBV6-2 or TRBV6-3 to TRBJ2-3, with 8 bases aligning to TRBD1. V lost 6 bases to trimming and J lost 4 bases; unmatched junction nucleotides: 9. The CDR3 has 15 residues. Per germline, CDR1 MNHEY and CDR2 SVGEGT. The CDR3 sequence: CASSFRGPTADTQYF. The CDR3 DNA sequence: TGTGCCAGCAGCTTCAGGGGGCCGACGGCAGATACGCAGTATTTT.

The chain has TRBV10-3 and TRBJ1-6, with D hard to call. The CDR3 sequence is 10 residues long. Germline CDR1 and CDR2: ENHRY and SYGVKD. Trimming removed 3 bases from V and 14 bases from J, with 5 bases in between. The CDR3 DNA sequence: TGTGCCATCAGTGACGGGGCCCTCCACTTT. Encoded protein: CAISDGALHF.

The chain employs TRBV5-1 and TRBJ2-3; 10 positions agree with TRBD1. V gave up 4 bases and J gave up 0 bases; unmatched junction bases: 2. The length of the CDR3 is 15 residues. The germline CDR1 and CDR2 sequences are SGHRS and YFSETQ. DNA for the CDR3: TGCGCCAGCAGCGGGACAGGGGAGAGCACAGATACGCAGTATTTT. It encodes CASSGTGESTDTQYF.

The CDR3 sequence is CASSPRPGQDYTGELFF. The DNA for the CDR3 is TGCGCCAGCAGTCCTCGACCGGGACAGGATTACACCGGGGAGCTGTTTTTT. The chain links TRBV23-1 to TRBJ2-2; 8 positions agree with TRBD1. TRBV23-1 is an open reading frame, and its role is uncertain. The CDR3 covers 17 residues. Trimming at V came to 4 bases and at J to 3 bases, leaving 10 bases not matched to a gene.

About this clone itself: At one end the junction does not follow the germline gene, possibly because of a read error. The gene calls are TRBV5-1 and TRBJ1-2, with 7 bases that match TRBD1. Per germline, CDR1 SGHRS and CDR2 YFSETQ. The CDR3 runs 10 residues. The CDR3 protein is CASSDGTASF. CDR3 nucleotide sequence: TGCGCCAGCAGCGACGGGACAGCTTCCTTC.

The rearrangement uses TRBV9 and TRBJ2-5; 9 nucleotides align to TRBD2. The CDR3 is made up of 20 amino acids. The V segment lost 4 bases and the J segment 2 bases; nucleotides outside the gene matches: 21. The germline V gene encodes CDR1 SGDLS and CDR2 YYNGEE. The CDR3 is CASSLDSPLGLAKPQETQYF. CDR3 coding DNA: TGTGCCAGCAGCCTCGACAGTCCCCTCGGACTAGCGAAACCTCAAGAGACCCAGTACTTC.

The DNA of the CDR3 is TGTGCCAGCAGATCCGGGACAGGGGGGAAGAACACTGAAGCTTTCTTT. It specifies CASRSGTGGKNTEAFF. J is TRBJ1-1 and V is TRBV7-8, with 11 bases aligning to TRBD1. Looked up from germline, CDR1 is SGHVS and CDR2 is FQNEAQ. This CDR3 spans 16 amino acids. V gave up 6 bases and J gave up 1 base; unmatched junction bases: 7.

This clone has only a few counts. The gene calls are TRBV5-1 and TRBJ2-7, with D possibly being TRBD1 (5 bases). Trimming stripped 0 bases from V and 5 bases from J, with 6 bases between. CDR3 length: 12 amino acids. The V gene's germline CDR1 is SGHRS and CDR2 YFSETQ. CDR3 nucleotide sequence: TGCGCCAGCAGCTTGGTCAGGGACGAGCAGTACTTC. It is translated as CASSLVRDEQYF.

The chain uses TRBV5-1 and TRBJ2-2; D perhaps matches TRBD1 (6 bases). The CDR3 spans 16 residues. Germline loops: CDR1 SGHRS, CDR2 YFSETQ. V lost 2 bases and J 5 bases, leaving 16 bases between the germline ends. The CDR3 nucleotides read TGCGCCAGCAGCTTCATTATAGGGACAACGACCGGGGAGCTGTTTTTT. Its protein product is CASSFIIGTTTGELFF. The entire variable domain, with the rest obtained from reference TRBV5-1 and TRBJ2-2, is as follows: KAGVTQTPRYLIKTRGQQVTLSCSPISGHRSVSWYQQTPGQGLQFLFEYFSETQRNKGNFPGRFSGRQFSNSRSEMNVSTLELGDSALYLCASSFIIGTTTGELFFGEGSRLTVL.

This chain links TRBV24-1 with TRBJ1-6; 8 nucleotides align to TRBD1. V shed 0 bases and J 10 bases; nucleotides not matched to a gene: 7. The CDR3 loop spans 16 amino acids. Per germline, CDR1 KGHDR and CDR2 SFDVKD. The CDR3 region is CATSDLSRGLHSPLHF. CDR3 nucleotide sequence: TGTGCCACCAGTGATTTGAGCAGGGGGCTGCACTCACCCCTCCACTTT.